The 7 T cell receptor beta chains presented below share a single source sample, sequenced in a study of vaccination and CD4 T cells after COVID-19. TCRdb re-called the PCR reads with MiXCR, one entry per CDR3 protein. The sample lists about 36,000 distinct CDR3 sequences; about 35% were seen once. This sample's time point: late sampling 161 to 241 days after vaccination in a few convalescent patients. Sequencing was performed on CD4+ T cells from blood, taken about 7 months after SARS-CoV-2 vaccination. All receptors derive from a human donor who had recovered from COVID-19.

The chain is built from TRBV5-8 and TRBJ1-6; 7 bases map to TRBD1. V gave up 4 bases and J gave up 10 bases; unmatched junction bases: 11. The CDR3 length is 15 residues. Germline CDR1 and CDR2: SGHTS and YDEGEE. CDR3 in amino acids: CASSVLQGYESPLHF. The CDR3 nucleotides are TGTGCCAGCAGCGTCCTACAGGGGTACGAGTCACCCCTCCACTTT. The variable domain in full, with the rest retrieved from reference TRBV5-8 and TRBJ1-6, is EAGVTQSPTHLIKTRGQQATLRCSPISGHTSVYWYQQALGLGLQFLLWYDEGEERNRGNFPPRFSGRQFPNYSSELNVNALELEDSALYLCASSVLQGYESPLHFGNGTRLTVT.

The V gene is TRBV6-1, the J gene TRBJ2-7, with 10 bases that match TRBD1. Germline CDR1 MNHNS, CDR2 SASEGT. V dropped 9 bases and J dropped 4; count of bases not matched to a gene: 3. The CDR3 extends over 12 amino acids. CDR3 nucleotides: TGTGCCAGTTGGGACAGGGGTTACGAGCAGTACTTC. Amino acid sequence: CASWDRGYEQYF.

This clonotype was counted a few times. V usage is TRBV6-1 and J usage is TRBJ2-7; 8 positions match TRBD2. The CDR3 loop spans 13 amino acids. V was clipped by 6 bases and J by 4 bases; unmatched bases: 5. Germline CDR1 MNHNS, CDR2 SASEGT. The CDR3 region is CASSPGGVYEQYF. The CDR3 coding sequence is TGTGCCAGCAGCCCGGGAGGGGTTTACGAGCAGTACTTC.

This clonotype was counted ten times or more. CDR3 residues: CATSGLGQGGRETQYF. Written as DNA, the CDR3 is TGTGCCACCAGTGGGCTAGGACAGGGGGGCCGAGAGACCCAGTACTTC. The V gene is TRBV24-1, the J gene TRBJ2-5; 10 nucleotides align to TRBD1. CDR3 length: 16 amino acids. V was clipped by 5 bases and J by 4 bases; unmatched bases: 9. The germline gives CDR1 KGHDR, CDR2 SFDVKD.

V usage is TRBV20-1 and J usage is TRBJ1-4; 10 positions match TRBD1. Germline CDR1 and CDR2: DFQATT and SNEGSKA (reference sequence). The CDR3 contains 13 residues. Trimming cost V 4 bases and J 10 bases; bases outside gene matches: 6. This CDR3 is CSATRTGGRKLFF. The CDR3 nucleotides are TGCAGTGCTACCCGGACAGGGGGGCGAAAACTGTTTTTT.

The rearrangement links TRBV27 to TRBJ2-7, with D tentatively TRBD1 or TRBD2 (5 bases each). V shed 5 bases and J shed 0 bases, with 20 bases lying between them. Germline V gives CDR1 MNHEY, CDR2 SMNVEV (reference sequence). The CDR3 length is 17 residues. CDR3 amino acids: CASSPIGLGGSSYEQYF. CDR3 DNA: TGTGCCAGCAGTCCCATCGGGCTTGGGGGTTCCTCCTACGAGCAGTACTTC.

This clonotype has only a few counts. The rearrangement joins TRBV27 to TRBJ2-7; the D is unclear. Germline CDR1 is MNHEY and CDR2 is SMNVEV (reference sequence). V shed 4 bases and J shed 5 bases, with 9 bases lying between them. The CDR3 spans 12 residues. CDR3 protein: CASSSPEDEQYF. Here the CDR3 DNA reads TGTGCCAGCAGTTCCCCCGAGGACGAGCAGTACTTC.